The clone carrying this T cell receptor beta chain was picked up a small number of times. The antigen remains unidentified. This entry is derived from a study of identical twins. General study findings and limits: Twins' excess sharing was less marked for out-of-frame beta sequences.

TCRdb re-analysed the 5' RACE reads in MiXCR, keeping a single row per CDR3 protein. The sample includes 500,000 to 700,000 distinct CDR3 sequences, roughly 7.2% seen only once; the top ten take about 1.5%. The CDR3 runs 17 residues. V shed 4 bases and J 3 bases; nucleotides not matched to a gene: 11. Every donor was a healthy Caucasian. This sample also belongs to another study, concerning yellow fever vaccine responses in identical twins.

The receptor's source is a woman younger than 30 in good health. The rearrangement joins TRBV12-3 or TRBV12-4 to TRBJ2-2; the match to TRBD1 covers 7 bases. What was sequenced was PBMCs. This chain's CDR3 is CASSSPTDRTYTGELFF. CDR3 in DNA: TGTGCCAGCAGTTCACCTACGGACAGGACATACACCGGGGAGCTGTTTTTT.